This T cell receptor beta chain was identified in a study of shared clonotypes between healthy human individuals. General study findings and limits: At large depth, rarefaction still showed sorted-subset sequencing to be incomplete. Compared with memory subsets, naive subsets generally had larger estimated richness. Non-shared clonotypes had lower generation probabilities than those shared by all four donors.

Trimming removed 1 base at V and 7 bases at J, with 14 bases between. In germline, CDR1 is SEHNR, CDR2 FQNEAQ (reference sequence). The CDR3 runs 14 residues. A remark on this clone: The antigen remains unidentified.

Assay used: immunoSEQ multiplex PCR; TCRdb lists only in-frame clones, some missing. The sample shows 1,500,000 or so clones, around 97% of them seen only once. The TCR originated in a man aged 25 to 40 in good health. The gene calls are TRBV7-9 and TRBJ2-7; D perhaps matches TRBD1 (5 bases). Specimen: naive CD4+ T cells sorted from blood. Noted subset: CD45RA+ positively selected. DNA of the CDR3: TGTGCCAGCAGCTTAGATAGGGGATTCGGAGAGCAGTACTTC. This gives the protein CASSLDRGFGEQYF.